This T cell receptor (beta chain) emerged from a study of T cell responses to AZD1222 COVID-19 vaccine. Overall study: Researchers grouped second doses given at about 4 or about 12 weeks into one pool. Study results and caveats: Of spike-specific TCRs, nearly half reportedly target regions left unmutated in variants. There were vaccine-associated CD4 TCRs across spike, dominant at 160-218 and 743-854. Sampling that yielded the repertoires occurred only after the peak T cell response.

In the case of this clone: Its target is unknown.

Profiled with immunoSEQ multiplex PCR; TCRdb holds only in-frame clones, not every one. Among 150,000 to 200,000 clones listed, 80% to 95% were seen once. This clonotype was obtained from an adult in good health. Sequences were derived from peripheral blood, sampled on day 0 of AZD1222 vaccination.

CDR3 loop: CASRSQDSAKGNTIYF. CDR3 nucleotides: TGTGCCAGTAGAAGCCAGGACAGTGCGAAAGGAAACACCATATATTTT. The chain links TRBV19 to TRBJ1-3; D is perhaps TRBD1 (6 bases). CDR1 and CDR2 (germline): LNHDA, SQIVND (reference sequence). The length of the CDR3 is 16 residues. V was pared by 6 bases and J by 4 bases, with 19 bases between.